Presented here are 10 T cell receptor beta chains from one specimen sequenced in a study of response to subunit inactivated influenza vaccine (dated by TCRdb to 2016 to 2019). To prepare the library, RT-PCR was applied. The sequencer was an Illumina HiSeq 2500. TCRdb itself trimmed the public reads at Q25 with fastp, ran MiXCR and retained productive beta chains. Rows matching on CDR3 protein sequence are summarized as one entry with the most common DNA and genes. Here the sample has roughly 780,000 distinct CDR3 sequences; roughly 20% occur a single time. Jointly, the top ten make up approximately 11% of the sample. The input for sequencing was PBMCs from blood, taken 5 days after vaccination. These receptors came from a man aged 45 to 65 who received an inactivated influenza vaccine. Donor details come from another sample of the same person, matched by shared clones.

The CDR3: CASSRKGLAGVTSQETQYF. CDR3 DNA: TGTGCCAGCAGCAGAAAGGGACTAGCGGGAGTCACCAGCCAAGAGACCCAGTACTTC. The rearrangement links TRBV11-2 to TRBJ2-5; 14 positions match TRBD2. The ends lost 5 bases at V and 1 base at J; junction bases unmatched: 12. The CDR3 consists of 19 residues. Germline V gene lookup returns CDR1 SGHAT and CDR2 FQNNGV.

DNA of the CDR3: TGTGCCAGCAGTACTGGAGGGGGGTCCCCCACCGGGGAGCTGTTTTTT. It yields the protein CASSTGGGSPTGELFF. The chain employs TRBV6-5 and TRBJ2-2; the D call may be TRBD1 or TRBD2 (6 bases each). The germline V gene has CDR1 MNHEY and CDR2 SVGAGI. Trimming took off 5 bases at V and 4 bases at J, with 17 bases between the two ends. This CDR3 contains 16 residues.

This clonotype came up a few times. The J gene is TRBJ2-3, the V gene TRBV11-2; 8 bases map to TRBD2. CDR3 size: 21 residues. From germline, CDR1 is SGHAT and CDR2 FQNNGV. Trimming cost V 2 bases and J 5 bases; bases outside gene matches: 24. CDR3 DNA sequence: TGTGCCAGCAGCTTATCCGCCTTCCGCCGGGAGGGCCAAGGGGGGGGAGATACGCAGTATTTT. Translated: CASSLSAFRREGQGGGDTQYF.

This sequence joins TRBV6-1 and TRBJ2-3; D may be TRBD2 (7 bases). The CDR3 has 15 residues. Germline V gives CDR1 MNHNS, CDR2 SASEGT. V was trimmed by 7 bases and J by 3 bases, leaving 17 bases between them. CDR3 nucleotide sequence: TGTGCCAGCACCCAGGGGCGGGAGATAACAGATACGCAGTATTTT. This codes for CASTQGREITDTQYF.

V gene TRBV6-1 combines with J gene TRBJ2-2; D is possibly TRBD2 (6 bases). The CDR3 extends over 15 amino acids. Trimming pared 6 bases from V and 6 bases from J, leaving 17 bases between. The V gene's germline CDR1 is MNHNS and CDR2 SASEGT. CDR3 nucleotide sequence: TGTGCCAGCAGGGTAGCCGGGAGCGGGTCCGGGGAGCTGTTTTTT. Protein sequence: CASRVAGSGSGELFF.

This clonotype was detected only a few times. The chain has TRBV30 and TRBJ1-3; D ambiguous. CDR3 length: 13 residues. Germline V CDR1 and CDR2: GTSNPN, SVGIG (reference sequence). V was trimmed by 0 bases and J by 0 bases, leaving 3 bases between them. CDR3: CAWSVLSGNTIYF. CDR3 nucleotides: TGTGCCTGGAGTGTACTCTCTGGAAACACCATATATTTT.

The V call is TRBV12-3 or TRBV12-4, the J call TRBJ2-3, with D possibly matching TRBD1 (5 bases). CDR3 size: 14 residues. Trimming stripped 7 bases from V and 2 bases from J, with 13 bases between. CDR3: CASTLGRLTDTQYF. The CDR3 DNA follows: TGTGCCAGCACCTTGGGGCGGCTCACAGATACGCAGTATTTT.

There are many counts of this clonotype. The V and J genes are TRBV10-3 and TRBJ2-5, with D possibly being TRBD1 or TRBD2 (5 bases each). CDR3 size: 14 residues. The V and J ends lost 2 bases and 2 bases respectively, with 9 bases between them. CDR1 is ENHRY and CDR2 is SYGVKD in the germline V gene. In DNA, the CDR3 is TGTGCCATCAGTGAGGGGGGATATCAAGAGACCCAGTACTTC. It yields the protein CAISEGGYQETQYF.

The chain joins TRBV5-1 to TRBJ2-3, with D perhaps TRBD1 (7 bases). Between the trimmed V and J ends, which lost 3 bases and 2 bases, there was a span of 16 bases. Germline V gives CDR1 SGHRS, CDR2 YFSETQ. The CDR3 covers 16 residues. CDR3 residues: CASSSNGGQLTDTQYF. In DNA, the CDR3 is TGCGCCAGCAGCTCGAACGGGGGACAGCTCACAGATACGCAGTATTTT. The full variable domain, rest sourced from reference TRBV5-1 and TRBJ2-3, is KAGVTQTPRYLIKTRGQQVTLSCSPISGHRSVSWYQQTPGQGLQFLFEYFSETQRNKGNFPGRFSGRQFSNSRSEMNVSTLELGDSALYLCASSSNGGQLTDTQYFGPGTRLTVL.

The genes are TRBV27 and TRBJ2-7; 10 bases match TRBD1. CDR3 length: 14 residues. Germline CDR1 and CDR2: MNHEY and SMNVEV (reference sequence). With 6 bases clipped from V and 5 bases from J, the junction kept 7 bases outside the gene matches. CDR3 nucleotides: TGTGCCAGCAGGAGACAGGGGGCGCGCCACGAGCAGTACTTC. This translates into CASRRQGARHEQYF.